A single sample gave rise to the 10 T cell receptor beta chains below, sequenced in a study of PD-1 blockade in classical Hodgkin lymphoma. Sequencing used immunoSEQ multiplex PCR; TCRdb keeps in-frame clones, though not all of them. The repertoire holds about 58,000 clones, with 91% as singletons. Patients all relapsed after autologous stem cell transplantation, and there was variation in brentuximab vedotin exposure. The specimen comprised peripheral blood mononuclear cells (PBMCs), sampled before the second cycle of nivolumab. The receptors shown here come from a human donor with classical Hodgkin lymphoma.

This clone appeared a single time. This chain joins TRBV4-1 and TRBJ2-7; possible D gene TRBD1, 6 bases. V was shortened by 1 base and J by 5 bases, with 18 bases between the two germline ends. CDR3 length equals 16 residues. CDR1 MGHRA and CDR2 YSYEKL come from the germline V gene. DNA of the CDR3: TGCGCCAGCAGCCAAGTTGGCAGGGGACAAATGAACGAGCAGTACTTC. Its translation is CASSQVGRGQMNEQYF.

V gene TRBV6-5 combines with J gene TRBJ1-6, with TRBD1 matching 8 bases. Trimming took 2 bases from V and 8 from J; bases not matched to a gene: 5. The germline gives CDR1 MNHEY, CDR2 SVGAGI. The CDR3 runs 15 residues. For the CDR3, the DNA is TGTGCCAGCAGTTACCTTGACAGGGGCGATTCACCCCTCCACTTT. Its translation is CASSYLDRGDSPLHF.

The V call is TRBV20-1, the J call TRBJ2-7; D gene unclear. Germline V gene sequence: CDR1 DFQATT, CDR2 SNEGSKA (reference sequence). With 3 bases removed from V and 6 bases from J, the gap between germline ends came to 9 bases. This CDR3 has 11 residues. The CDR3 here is CSASTALEQYF. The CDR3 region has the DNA TGCAGTGCTAGTACAGCACTCGAGCAGTACTTC.

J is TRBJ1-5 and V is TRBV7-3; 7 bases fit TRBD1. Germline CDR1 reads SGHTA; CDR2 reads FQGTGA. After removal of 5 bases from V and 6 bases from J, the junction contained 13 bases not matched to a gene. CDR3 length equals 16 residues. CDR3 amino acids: CASSQDRDRSVQPQHF. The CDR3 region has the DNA TGTGCCAGCAGCCAAGACCGGGACAGAAGCGTTCAGCCCCAGCATTTT.

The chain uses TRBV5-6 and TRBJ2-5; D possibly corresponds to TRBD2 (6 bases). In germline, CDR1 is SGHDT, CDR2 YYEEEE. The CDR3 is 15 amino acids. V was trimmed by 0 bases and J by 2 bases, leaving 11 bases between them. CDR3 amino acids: CASSLDWLAQETQYF. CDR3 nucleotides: TGTGCCAGCAGCTTGGACTGGCTAGCGCAAGAGACCCAGTACTTC.

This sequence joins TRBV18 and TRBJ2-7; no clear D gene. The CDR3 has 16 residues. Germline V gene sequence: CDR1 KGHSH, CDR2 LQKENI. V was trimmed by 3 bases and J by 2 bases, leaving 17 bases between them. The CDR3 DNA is TGTGCCAGCTCACCTTCGGCTTCCCAAGGGACCTACGAGCAGTACTTC. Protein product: CASSPSASQGTYEQYF. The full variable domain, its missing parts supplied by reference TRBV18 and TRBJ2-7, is NAGVMQNPRHLVRRRGQEARLRCSPMKGHSHVYWYRQLPEEGLKFMVYLQKENIIDESGMPKERFSAEFPKEGPSILRIQQVVRGDSAAYFCASSPSASQGTYEQYFGPGTRLTVT.

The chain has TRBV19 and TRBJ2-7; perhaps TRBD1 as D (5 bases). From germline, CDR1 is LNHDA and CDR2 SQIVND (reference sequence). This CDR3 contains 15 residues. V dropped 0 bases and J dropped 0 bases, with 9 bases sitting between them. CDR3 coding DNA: TGTGCCAGTAGTATAGATGACAGTTCCTCCTACGAGCAGTACTTC. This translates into CASSIDDSSSYEQYF.

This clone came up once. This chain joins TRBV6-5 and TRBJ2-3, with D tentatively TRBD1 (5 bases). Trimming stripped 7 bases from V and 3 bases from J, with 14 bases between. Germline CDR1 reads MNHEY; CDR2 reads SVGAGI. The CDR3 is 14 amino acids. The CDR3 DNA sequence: TGTGCCAGCAAGGTCCCAGGGATAACAGATACGCAGTATTTT. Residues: CASKVPGITDTQYF.

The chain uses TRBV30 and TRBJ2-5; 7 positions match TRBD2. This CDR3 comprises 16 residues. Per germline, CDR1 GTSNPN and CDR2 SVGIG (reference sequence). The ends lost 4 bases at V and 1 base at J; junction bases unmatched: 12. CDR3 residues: CAWIFISGTLQETQYF. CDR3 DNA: TGTGCCTGGATTTTCATAAGCGGGACCCTCCAAGAGACCCAGTACTTC.

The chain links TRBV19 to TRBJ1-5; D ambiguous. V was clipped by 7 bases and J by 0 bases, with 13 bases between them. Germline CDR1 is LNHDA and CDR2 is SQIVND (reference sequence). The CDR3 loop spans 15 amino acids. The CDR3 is CASTARHYSNQPQHF. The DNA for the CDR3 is TGTGCCAGTACGGCCAGACATTATAGCAATCAGCCCCAGCATTTT.